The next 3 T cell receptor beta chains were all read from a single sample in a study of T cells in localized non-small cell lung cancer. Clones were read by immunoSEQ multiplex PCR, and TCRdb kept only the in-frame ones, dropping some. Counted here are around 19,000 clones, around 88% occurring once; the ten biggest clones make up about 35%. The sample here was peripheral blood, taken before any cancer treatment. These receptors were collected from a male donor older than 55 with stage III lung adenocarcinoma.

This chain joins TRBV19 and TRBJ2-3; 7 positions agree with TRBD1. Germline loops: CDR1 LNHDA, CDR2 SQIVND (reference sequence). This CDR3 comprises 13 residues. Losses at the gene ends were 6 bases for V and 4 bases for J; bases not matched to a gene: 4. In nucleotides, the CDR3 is TGTGCCAGTAGGGACAGGTCTTCAGATACGCAGTATTTT. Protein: CASRDRSSDTQYF.

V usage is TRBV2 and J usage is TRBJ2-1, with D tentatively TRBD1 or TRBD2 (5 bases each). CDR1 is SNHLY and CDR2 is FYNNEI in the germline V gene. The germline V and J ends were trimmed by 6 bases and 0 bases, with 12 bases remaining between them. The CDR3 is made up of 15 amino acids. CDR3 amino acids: CASSLGVSSYNEQFF. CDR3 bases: TGTGCCAGCAGCTTGGGGGTAAGCTCCTACAATGAGCAGTTCTTC.

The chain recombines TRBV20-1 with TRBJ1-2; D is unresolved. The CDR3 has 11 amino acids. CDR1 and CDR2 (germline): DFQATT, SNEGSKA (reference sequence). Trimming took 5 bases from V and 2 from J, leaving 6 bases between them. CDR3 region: CSAAPNYGYTF. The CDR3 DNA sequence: TGCAGTGCTGCTCCGAACTATGGCTACACCTTC.